By sample share, the clone carrying this T cell receptor (beta chain) is medium-sized. The entry originates in a study of blood T cells in healthy people across ages. V was cut by 2 bases and J by 6 bases, with 11 bases left in between. The CDR3 has 14 residues. Germline CDR1 and CDR2: MNHEY and SVGAGI. Then a second PCR, running about 6 to 12 cycles, was carried out with a sample-barcoded 5' primer and a J-beta primer mix. TCRdb re-called the 5' RACE reads with MiXCR, one entry per CDR3 protein. The table lists some 1 million distinct CDR3 sequences, under 55% of them singletons, with under 20% in the top ten.

Input material: blood. The chain joins TRBV6-5 to TRBJ2-1; D is uncertain. The source is a woman aged 55-69 years in good health. The CDR3 DNA reads TGTGCCAGCAGTTACCTGGCCAGGATCAATGAGCAGTTCTTC. Its translation is CASSYLARINEQFF.